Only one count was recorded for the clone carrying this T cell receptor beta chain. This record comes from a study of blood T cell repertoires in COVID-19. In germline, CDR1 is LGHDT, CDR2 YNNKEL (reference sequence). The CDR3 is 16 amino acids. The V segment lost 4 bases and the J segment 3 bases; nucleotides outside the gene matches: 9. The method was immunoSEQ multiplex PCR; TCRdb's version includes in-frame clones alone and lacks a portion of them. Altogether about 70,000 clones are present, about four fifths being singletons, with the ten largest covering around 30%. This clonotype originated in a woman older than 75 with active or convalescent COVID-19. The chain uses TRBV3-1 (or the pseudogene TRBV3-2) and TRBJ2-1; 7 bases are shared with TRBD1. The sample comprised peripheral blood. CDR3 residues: CASSRAPGQSYNEQFF. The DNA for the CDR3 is TGTGCCAGCAGCCGGGCTCCGGGACAGAGCTACAATGAGCAGTTCTTC.